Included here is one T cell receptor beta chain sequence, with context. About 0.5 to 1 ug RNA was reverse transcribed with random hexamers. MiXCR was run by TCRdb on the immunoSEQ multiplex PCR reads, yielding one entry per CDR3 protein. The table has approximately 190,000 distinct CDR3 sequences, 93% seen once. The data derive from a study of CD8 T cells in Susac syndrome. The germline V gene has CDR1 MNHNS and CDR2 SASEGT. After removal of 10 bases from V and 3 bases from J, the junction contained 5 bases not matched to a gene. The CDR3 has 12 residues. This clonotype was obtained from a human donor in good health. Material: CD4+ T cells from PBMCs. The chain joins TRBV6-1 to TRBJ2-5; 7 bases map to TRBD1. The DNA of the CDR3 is TGTGCCACCGAGACAGGGAAAGAGACCCAGTACTTC. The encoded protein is CATETGKETQYF.